This passage covers 8 T cell receptor beta chains from one sample sequenced in a study of early T cells in non-severe SARS-CoV-2 infection (dated by TCRdb to the early 2020s). The protocol used for the library was 5' RACE. The run used a NextSeq 500. In-frame beta chains were kept once TCRdb had trimmed the public reads at Q25 with fastp and called clones with MiXCR. Duplicate CDR3 protein sequences are folded into a single record with the most common DNA and genes. Recorded for this sample are around 62,000 distinct CDR3 sequences; roughly an eighth of them occurred a single time. Of the sample, over 3% falls within the top ten clones. The sequenced material came from whole blood. These receptors originate from an adult who was a healthcare worker with PCR-confirmed SARS-CoV-2 infection or an uninfected control (not recorded which).

V and J are TRBV7-9 and TRBJ1-5; the D is unclear. The V gene lost 4 bases and the J gene lost 5 bases, with 9 bases spanning the gap. Germline assignment: CDR1 SEHNR and CDR2 FQNEAQ (reference sequence). The CDR3 covers 13 residues. The DNA for the CDR3 is TGTGCCAGCAGCTACGACGGAGATCAGCCCCAGCATTTT. It translates to CASSYDGDQPQHF.

V is TRBV20-1 and J is TRBJ2-1; TRBD2 matches at 9 bases. The CDR3 runs to 14 residues. Germline CDR1 reads DFQATT; CDR2 reads SNEGSKA (reference sequence). With V trimmed by 0 bases and J by 6 bases, 3 bases remained unmatched. The CDR3 protein is CSAREGGRGNEQFF. Written as DNA, the CDR3 is TGCAGTGCTAGAGAGGGCGGGAGGGGCAATGAGCAGTTCTTC.

The table lists this clonotype with many counts. The chain uses TRBV20-1 and TRBJ1-5; no definite D call. This CDR3 has 13 amino acids. CDR1 DFQATT and CDR2 SNEGSKA come from the germline V gene (reference sequence). The ends were cut back, 6 bases at V and 7 bases at J, with 16 bases in the middle. Here the CDR3 reads CSAAGQAHQPQHF. CDR3 DNA sequence: TGCAGTGCGGCCGGGCAGGCTCACCAGCCCCAGCATTTT.

This clonotype was seen ten or more times. V and J are TRBV18 and TRBJ1-1, with no clear D. Germline CDR1 is KGHSH and CDR2 is LQKENI. CDR3 length: 14 amino acids. The V gene lost 3 bases and the J gene lost 5 bases, with 13 bases spanning the gap. The CDR3 bases are TGTGCCAGCTCACCCCCGGTTGCGGGGACTGAAGCTTTCTTT. Protein: CASSPPVAGTEAFF.

This clonotype was seen many times. This chain joins TRBV5-1 and TRBJ2-1; TRBD1 might be the D (6 bases). Germline CDR1 and CDR2: SGHRS and YFSETQ. The CDR3 extends over 14 amino acids. Trimming removed 4 bases at V and 6 bases at J, with 14 bases between. As DNA, the CDR3 is TGCGCCAGCAGCGCACTACAGGGTCCCAATGAGCAGTTCTTC. Its protein is CASSALQGPNEQFF. The complete variable domain, with remaining parts taken from reference TRBV5-1 and TRBJ2-1, reads KAGVTQTPRYLIKTRGQQVTLSCSPISGHRSVSWYQQTPGQGLQFLFEYFSETQRNKGNFPGRFSGRQFSNSRSEMNVSTLELGDSALYLCASSALQGPNEQFFGPGTRLTVL.

This clonotype was recorded at least ten times. The rearrangement uses TRBV7-2 and TRBJ2-7; 12 nucleotides align to TRBD2. In germline, CDR1 is SGHTA, CDR2 FQGNSA. CDR3 length equals 14 residues. The J segment lost 4 bases and the V segment lost 5 bases, leaving 3 bases of the junction unmatched. CDR3 sequence: CASSLGLAGYEQYF. The CDR3 nucleotides are TGTGCCAGCAGCCTAGGACTAGCGGGGTACGAGCAGTACTTC.

This clonotype was counted between two and nine times. This chain uses TRBV5-1 with TRBJ2-7, with no clear D. Between the trimmed V and J ends, which lost 1 base and 6 bases, there was a span of 14 bases. This CDR3 is built from 14 residues. CDR1 and CDR2 from the germline V gene are SGHRS and YFSETQ. The CDR3 loop is CASSLWRSPSEQYF. Here the CDR3 DNA reads TGCGCCAGCAGCTTGTGGAGAAGCCCGAGCGAGCAGTACTTC.

This clonotype was seen ten or more times. CDR3 in amino acids: CASRTVNEQYF. The CDR3, as DNA: TGTGCCAGCCGGACAGTCAACGAGCAGTACTTC. The J gene is TRBJ2-7, the V gene TRBV28; possibly TRBD1 for D (6 bases). V shed 8 bases and J shed 5 bases, with 10 bases lying between them. The CDR3 is made up of 11 amino acids. Germline V gene sequence: CDR1 MDHEN, CDR2 SYDVKM. Combining the CDR3 with reference TRBV28 and TRBJ2-7 gives the whole variable domain DVKVTQSSRYLVKRTGEKVFLECVQDMDHENMFWYRQDPGLGLRLIYFSYDVKMKEKGDIPEGYSVSREKKERFSLILESASTNQTSMYLCASRTVNEQYFGPGTRLTVT.